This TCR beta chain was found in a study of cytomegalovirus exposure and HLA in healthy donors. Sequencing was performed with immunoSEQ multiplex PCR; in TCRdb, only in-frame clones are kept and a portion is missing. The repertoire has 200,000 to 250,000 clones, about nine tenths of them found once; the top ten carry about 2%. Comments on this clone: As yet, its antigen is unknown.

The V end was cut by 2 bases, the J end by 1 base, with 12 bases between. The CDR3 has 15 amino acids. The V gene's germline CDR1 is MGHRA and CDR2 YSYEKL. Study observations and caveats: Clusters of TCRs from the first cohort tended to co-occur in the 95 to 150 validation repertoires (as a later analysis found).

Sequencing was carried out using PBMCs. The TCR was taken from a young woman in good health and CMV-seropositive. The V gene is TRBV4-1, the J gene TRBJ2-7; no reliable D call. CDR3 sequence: CASSQRDSPSYEQYF. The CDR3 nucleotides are TGCGCCAGCAGCCAAAGAGACTCACCGTCCTACGAGCAGTACTTC.